The 20 T cell receptor beta chains given below trace back to one sample, sequenced in a study of blood T cell repertoires in COVID-19 (dated by TCRdb to the early 2020s). Receptor libraries were prepared by the immunoSEQ multiplex PCR assay. Held by TCRdb, this immuneACCESS table contains in-frame sequences only and omits some clones. Under half of the omission traces to an unresolved V gene where checked; the cause of the rest is unknown. The sample has approximately 240,000 clones on record, around nine tenths of them singletons. The ten largest clones represent approximately 2% of the sample. Sequenced input: PBMCs or T cells enriched from blood (not recorded which). These receptors were collected from a woman aged 18 to 35 who had recovered from COVID-19.

This sequence joins TRBV6-1 and TRBJ1-2; tentatively, D is TRBD1 (5 bases). This CDR3 has 13 residues. The ends were cut back, 0 bases at V and 8 bases at J, with 10 bases in the middle. The germline CDR1 and CDR2 sequences are MNHNS and SASEGT. The CDR3 DNA is TGTGCCAGCAGTGAAGCGCAGGGCACCGGCTACACCTTC. It specifies CASSEAQGTGYTF.

This chain connects TRBV24-1 to TRBJ2-1; 9 bases agree with TRBD2. The V gene's germline CDR1 is KGHDR and CDR2 SFDVKD. The CDR3 has 17 residues. Trimming removed 3 bases from V and 5 bases from J; junction bases left unmatched: 10. The CDR3 DNA follows: TGTGCCACCAGTGATACTATTAAGCGGGGGGCAGACAATGAGCAGTTCTTC. Residues: CATSDTIKRGADNEQFF.

The CDR3 bases are TGTGCCAGCAGCCTGAGGGACAGGGGACTTCAGTACTTC. Protein sequence: CASSLRDRGLQYF. The rearrangement links TRBV7-8 to TRBJ2-7; 10 positions agree with TRBD1. Trimming removed 5 bases from V and 10 bases from J; junction bases left unmatched: 8. CDR3 length equals 13 residues. Per the germline V gene, CDR1 is SGHVS and CDR2 is FQNEAQ.

This chain links TRBV7-9 with TRBJ2-2; D might be TRBD1 (6 bases). The CDR3 covers 17 residues. V lost 1 base to trimming and J lost 4 bases, with 16 bases between them. Germline CDR1 is SEHNR and CDR2 is FQNEAQ (reference sequence). The CDR3 reads CASSLVGPGVRTGELFF. CDR3 nucleotides: TGTGCCAGCAGCTTAGTGGGGCCAGGGGTCCGCACCGGGGAGCTGTTTTTT.

V is TRBV24-1 and J is TRBJ1-2; no clear D. V lost 3 bases and J lost 4, with 5 bases in between. Germline-derived CDR1 and CDR2 are KGHDR and SFDVKD. The CDR3 runs to 12 residues. The CDR3 DNA follows: TGTGCCACCAGTGATACGGTCTATGGCTACACCTTC. Translation: CATSDTVYGYTF.

The V gene is TRBV6-4, the J gene TRBJ1-5; 7 nucleotides align to TRBD1. J was trimmed by 0 bases and V by 6 bases; bases with no gene match: 5. Germline CDR1 reads MRHNA; CDR2 reads SNTAGT. The CDR3 extends over 15 amino acids. CDR3 nucleotides: TGTGCCAGCAGCCCGACAGGGCATAGCAATCAGCCCCAGCATTTT. It yields the protein CASSPTGHSNQPQHF.

The CDR3 DNA reads TGCAGCGTTGTCCGGACACCTGGAAACACCATATATTTT. Translation: CSVVRTPGNTIYF. The genes are TRBV29-1 and TRBJ1-3; D possibly corresponds to TRBD1 (5 bases). Germline assignment: CDR1 SQVTM and CDR2 ANQGSEA. The V end was cut by 4 bases, the J end by 2 bases, with 9 bases between. This CDR3 contains 13 residues.

This chain connects TRBV6-2 or TRBV6-3 to TRBJ1-5; TRBD1 is a possible D gene (6 bases). Trimming removed 5 bases at V and 0 bases at J, with 8 bases between. CDR3 length equals 14 residues. CDR1 is MNHEY and CDR2 is SVGEGT in the germline V gene. CDR3 sequence (DNA): TGTGCCAGCAGTGCAGGGGTTAGCAATCAGCCCCAGCATTTT. Translation gives CASSAGVSNQPQHF.

The V and J genes are TRBV7-2 and TRBJ1-1; possible D gene TRBD1, 6 bases. This CDR3 spans 15 amino acids. Germline CDR1 reads SGHTA; CDR2 reads FQGNSA. Trimming removed 2 bases at V and 6 bases at J, with 16 bases between. The chain's CDR3 is CASSLSAGGSPEAFF. CDR3 nucleotide sequence: TGTGCCAGCAGCTTATCGGCGGGGGGCAGCCCTGAAGCTTTCTTT. Full variable domain (remainder filled in from reference TRBV7-2 and TRBJ1-1): GAGVSQSPSNKVTEKGKDVELRCDPISGHTALYWYRQSLGQGLEFLIYFQGNSAPDKSGLPSDRFSAERTGGSVSTLTIQRTQQEDSAVYLCASSLSAGGSPEAFFGQGTRLTVV.

The V gene is TRBV2, the J gene TRBJ2-7; 7 nucleotides align to TRBD1. The CDR3 is 18 amino acids. CDR1 and CDR2 from the germline V gene are SNHLY and FYNNEI. The ends lost 7 bases at V and 1 base at J; junction bases unmatched: 19. The CDR3: CASKSTRDRPRFSYEQYF. Written as DNA, the CDR3 is TGTGCCAGCAAGTCGACCCGGGACAGACCGCGTTTTTCCTACGAGCAGTACTTC.

The chain uses TRBV4-1 and TRBJ1-3; possibly TRBD1 for D (5 bases). V dropped 1 base and J dropped 3 bases, with 10 bases sitting between them. Per germline, CDR1 MGHRA and CDR2 YSYEKL. The length of the CDR3 is 15 residues. CDR3 protein: CASSQGRGGGNTIYF. The CDR3 DNA reads as TGCGCCAGCAGCCAAGGTCGGGGGGGTGGAAACACCATATATTTT.

This clone was counted a single time. This chain joins TRBV7-2 and TRBJ1-5, with D unclear. Germline V CDR1 and CDR2: SGHTA, FQGNSA. V was cut by 0 bases and J by 0 bases, with 12 bases left in between. The CDR3 loop spans 17 amino acids. The CDR3 loop reads CASSLAGRAYSNQPQHF. The CDR3 DNA follows: TGTGCCAGCAGCTTAGCTGGGAGGGCGTATAGCAATCAGCCCCAGCATTTT.

The genes are TRBV27 and TRBJ1-5, with a possible D match to TRBD1 (5 bases). V was clipped by 2 bases and J by 6 bases, with 8 bases between them. CDR1 MNHEY and CDR2 SMNVEV come from the germline V gene (reference sequence). There are 13 residues in the CDR3. The CDR3 spells CASSLGARQPQHF. DNA for the CDR3: TGTGCCAGCAGTTTAGGGGCACGTCAGCCCCAGCATTTT.

This chain links TRBV27 with TRBJ2-7; 9 bases map to TRBD1. Germline-derived CDR1 and CDR2 are MNHEY and SMNVEV (reference sequence). This CDR3 spans 15 amino acids. With 6 bases clipped from V and 4 bases from J, the junction kept 10 bases outside the gene matches. DNA of the CDR3: TGTGCCAGCAGATCTTCCGGGACAGGGATTTACGAGCAGTACTTC. It specifies CASRSSGTGIYEQYF.

V and J are TRBV10-3 and TRBJ1-1, with D unresolved. The CDR3 consists of 14 residues. V was cut by 3 bases and J by 5 bases, with 13 bases left in between. Germline-derived CDR1 and CDR2 are ENHRY and SYGVKD. CDR3 region: CAISEGLGWTEAFF. Written as DNA, the CDR3 is TGTGCCATCAGTGAAGGCCTCGGGTGGACTGAAGCTTTCTTT.

This clone showed up just a few times. V is TRBV2 and J is TRBJ2-7, with 7 positions matching TRBD1. This CDR3 spans 16 amino acids. V was pared by 1 base and J by 4 bases, with 10 bases of the junction left unmatched. Germline CDR1 and CDR2: SNHLY and FYNNEI. CDR3 coding DNA: TGTGCCAGCAGTGAAGTTGTGGGGGACAGATCTTACGAGCAGTACTTC. Translating gives CASSEVVGDRSYEQYF.

The J gene is TRBJ2-1, the V gene TRBV7-6; TRBD1 matches at 7 bases. Unmatched junction bases numbered 8, after V lost 5 bases and J lost 7 bases. From germline, CDR1 is SGHVS and CDR2 FNYEAQ. This CDR3 region has 14 residues. The CDR3: CASSLQGIRNEQFF. CDR3 nucleotide sequence: TGTGCCAGCAGCCTACAGGGGATTAGGAATGAGCAGTTCTTC.

This clone is a singleton in its sample. The V and J genes are TRBV28 and TRBJ2-1; 11 positions match TRBD2. The J segment lost 9 bases and the V segment lost 2 bases, leaving 12 bases of the junction unmatched. The CDR3 runs 17 residues. Looked up from germline, CDR1 is MDHEN and CDR2 is SYDVKM. The chain's CDR3 is CASSLTTGLAEGVEQFF. CDR3 nucleotide sequence: TGTGCCAGCAGTTTAACGACGGGACTAGCGGAGGGCGTTGAGCAGTTCTTC. The complete variable domain, with remaining parts taken from reference TRBV28 and TRBJ2-1, reads DVKVTQSSRYLVKRTGEKVFLECVQDMDHENMFWYRQDPGLGLRLIYFSYDVKMKEKGDIPEGYSVSREKKERFSLILESASTNQTSMYLCASSLTTGLAEGVEQFFGPGTRLTVL.

CDR3 in amino acids: CASSQGTRNEQFF. For the CDR3, the DNA is TGTGCCAGCAGCCAGGGAACTAGGAATGAGCAGTTCTTC. The genes are TRBV4-2 and TRBJ2-1; tentatively, D is TRBD2 (5 bases). Germline V gene lookup returns CDR1 LGHNA and CDR2 YNFKEQ. This CDR3 has 13 amino acids. The V end lost 3 bases, the J end lost 7 bases, and 10 bases lay between the germline ends.

The chain employs TRBV5-1 and TRBJ2-4; 10 bases map to TRBD1. Losses at the gene ends were 3 bases for V and 8 bases for J; bases not matched to a gene: 8. Germline lookup yields CDR1 SGHRS and CDR2 YFSETQ. The CDR3 length is 15 residues. The CDR3 protein is CASSSLQGTGDIQYF. Written as DNA, the CDR3 is TGCGCCAGCAGCTCCCTACAGGGGACAGGGGACATTCAGTACTTC.